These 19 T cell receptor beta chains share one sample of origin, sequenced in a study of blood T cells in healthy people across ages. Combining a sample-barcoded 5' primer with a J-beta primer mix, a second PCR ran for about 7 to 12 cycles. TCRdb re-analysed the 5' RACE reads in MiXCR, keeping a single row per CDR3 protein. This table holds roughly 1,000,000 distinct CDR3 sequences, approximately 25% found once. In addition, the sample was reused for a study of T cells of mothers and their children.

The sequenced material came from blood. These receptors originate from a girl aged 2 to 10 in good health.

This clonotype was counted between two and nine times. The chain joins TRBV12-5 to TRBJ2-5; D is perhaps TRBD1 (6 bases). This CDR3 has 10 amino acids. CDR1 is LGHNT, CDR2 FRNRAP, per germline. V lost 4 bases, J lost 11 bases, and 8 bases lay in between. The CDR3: CASGWQGQYF. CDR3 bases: TGTGCTAGTGGTTGGCAGGGGCAGTACTTC. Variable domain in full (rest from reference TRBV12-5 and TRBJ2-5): DARVTQTPRHKVTEMGQEVTMRCQPILGHNTVFWYRQTMMQGLELLAYFRNRAPLDDSGMPKDRFSAEMPDATLATLKIQPSEPRDSAVYFCASGWQGQYFGPGTRLLVL.

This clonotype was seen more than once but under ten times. CDR3 in amino acids: CASSPLLGSGDTQYF. The CDR3 bases are TGTGCCAGCAGTCCCCTCCTGGGCTCCGGAGATACGCAGTATTTT. V usage is TRBV3-1 and J usage is TRBJ2-3; no reliable D call. The CDR3 contains 15 residues. Germline V gene sequence: CDR1 LGHDT, CDR2 YNNKEL (reference sequence). V was clipped by 6 bases and J by 5 bases, with 18 bases between them.

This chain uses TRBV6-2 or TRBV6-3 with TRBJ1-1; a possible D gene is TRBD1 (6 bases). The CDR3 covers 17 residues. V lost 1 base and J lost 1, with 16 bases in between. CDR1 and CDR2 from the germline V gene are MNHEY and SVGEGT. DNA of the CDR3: TGTGCCAGCAGTTACTTCGCAGGGGTAGGCCGGAACACTGAAGCTTTCTTT. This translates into CASSYFAGVGRNTEAFF.

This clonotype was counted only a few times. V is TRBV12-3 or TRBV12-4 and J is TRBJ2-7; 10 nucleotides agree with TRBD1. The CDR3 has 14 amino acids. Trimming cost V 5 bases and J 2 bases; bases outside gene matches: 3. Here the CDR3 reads CASSGQGGAYEQYF. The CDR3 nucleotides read TGTGCCAGCAGTGGACAGGGGGGCGCCTACGAGCAGTACTTC.

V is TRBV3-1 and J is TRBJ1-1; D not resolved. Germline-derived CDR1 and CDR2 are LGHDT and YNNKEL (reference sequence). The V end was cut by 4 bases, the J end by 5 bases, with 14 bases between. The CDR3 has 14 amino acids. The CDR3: CASSPAIGWTEAFF. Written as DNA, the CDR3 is TGTGCCAGCAGCCCCGCGATAGGGTGGACTGAAGCTTTCTTT.

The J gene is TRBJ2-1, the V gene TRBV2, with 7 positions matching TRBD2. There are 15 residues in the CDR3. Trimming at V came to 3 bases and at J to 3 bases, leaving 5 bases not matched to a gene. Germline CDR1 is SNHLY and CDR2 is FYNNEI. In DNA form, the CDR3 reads TGTGCCAGCAGTGACGAGCGGGGAAACTACAATGAGCAGTTCTTC. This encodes CASSDERGNYNEQFF.

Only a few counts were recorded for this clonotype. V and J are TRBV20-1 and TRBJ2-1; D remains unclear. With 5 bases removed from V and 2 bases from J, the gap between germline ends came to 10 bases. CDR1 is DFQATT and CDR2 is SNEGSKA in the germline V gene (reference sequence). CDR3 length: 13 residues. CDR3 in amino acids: CSASLVTYNEQFF. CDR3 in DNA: TGCAGTGCTTCCTTGGTCACCTACAATGAGCAGTTCTTC.

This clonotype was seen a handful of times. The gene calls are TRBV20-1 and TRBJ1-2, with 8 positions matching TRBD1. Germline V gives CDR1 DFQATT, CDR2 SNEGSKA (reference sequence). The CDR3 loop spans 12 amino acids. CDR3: CRARDRIYGYTF. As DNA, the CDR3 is TGCAGGGCCCGGGACAGGATCTATGGCTACACCTTC.

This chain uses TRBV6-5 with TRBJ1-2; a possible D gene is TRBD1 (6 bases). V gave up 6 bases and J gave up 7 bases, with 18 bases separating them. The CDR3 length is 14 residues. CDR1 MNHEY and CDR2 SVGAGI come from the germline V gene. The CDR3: CASRDHRDGSGYTF. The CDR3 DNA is TGTGCCAGCAGAGATCACAGGGATGGGTCTGGCTACACCTTC.

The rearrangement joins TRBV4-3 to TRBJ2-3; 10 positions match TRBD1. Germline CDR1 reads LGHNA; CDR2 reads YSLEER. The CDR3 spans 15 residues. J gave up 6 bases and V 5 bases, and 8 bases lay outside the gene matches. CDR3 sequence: CASSKTGGVRDTQYF. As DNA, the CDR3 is TGCGCCAGCAGCAAGACAGGGGGCGTAAGGGATACGCAGTATTTT.

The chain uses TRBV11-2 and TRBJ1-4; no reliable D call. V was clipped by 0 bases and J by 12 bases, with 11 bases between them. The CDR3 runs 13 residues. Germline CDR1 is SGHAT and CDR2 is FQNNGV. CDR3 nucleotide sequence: TGTGCCAGCAGCTTAGATTTTACGTCGGAACTGTTTTTT. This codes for CASSLDFTSELFF.

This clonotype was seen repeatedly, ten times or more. DNA of the CDR3: TGCGCCAGCAGCCAGCCCAGACAGGCCTCGGGGGCTTTCTTT. Its translation: CASSQPRQASGAFF. The chain employs TRBV4-3 and TRBJ1-1; tentatively, D is TRBD1 (6 bases). This CDR3 contains 14 residues. Germline V gives CDR1 LGHNA, CDR2 YSLEER. V lost 3 bases, J lost 11 bases, and 19 bases lay in between.

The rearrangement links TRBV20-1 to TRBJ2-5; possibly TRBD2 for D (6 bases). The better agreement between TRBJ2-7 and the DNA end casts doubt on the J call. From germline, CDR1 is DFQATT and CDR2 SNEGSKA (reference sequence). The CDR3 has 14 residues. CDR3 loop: CSASKGLAPYEQYF. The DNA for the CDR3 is TGCAGTGCTAGTAAGGGGCTAGCGCCCTACGAGCAGTACTTC.

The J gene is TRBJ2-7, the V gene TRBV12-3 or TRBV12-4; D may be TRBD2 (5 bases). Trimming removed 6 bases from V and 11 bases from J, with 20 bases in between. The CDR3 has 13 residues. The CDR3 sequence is CASRPTPFQEEYF. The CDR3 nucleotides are TGTGCCAGCAGGCCCACCCCGTTCCAGGAGGAGTACTTC.

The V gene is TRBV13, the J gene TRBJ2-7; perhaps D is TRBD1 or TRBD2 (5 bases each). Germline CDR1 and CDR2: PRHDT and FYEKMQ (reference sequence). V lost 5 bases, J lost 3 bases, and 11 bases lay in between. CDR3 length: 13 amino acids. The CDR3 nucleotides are TGTGCCAGCAGCGTTCAGGGAGACTACGAGCAGTACTTC. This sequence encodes CASSVQGDYEQYF.

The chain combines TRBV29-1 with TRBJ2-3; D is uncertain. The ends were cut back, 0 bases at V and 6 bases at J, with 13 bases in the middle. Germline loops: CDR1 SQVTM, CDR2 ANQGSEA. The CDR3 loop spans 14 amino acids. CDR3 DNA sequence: TGCAGCGTTGAAGATCGGAGAGGATTTGATACGCAGTATTTT. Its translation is CSVEDRRGFDTQYF.

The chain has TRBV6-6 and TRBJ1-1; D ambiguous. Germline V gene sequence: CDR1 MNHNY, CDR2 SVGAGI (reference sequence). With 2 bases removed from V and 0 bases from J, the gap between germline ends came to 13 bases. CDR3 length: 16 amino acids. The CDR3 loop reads CASSYRTVRMNTEAFF. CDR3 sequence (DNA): TGTGCCAGCAGTTACCGGACGGTGAGAATGAACACTGAAGCTTTCTTT.

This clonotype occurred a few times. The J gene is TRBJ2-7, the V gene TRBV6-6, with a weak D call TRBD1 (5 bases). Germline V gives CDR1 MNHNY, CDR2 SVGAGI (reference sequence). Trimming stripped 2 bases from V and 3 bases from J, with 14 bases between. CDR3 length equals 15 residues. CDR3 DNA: TGTGCCAGCAGTTACCTGGACACCCCTTTCTACGAGCAGTACTTC. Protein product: CASSYLDTPFYEQYF.

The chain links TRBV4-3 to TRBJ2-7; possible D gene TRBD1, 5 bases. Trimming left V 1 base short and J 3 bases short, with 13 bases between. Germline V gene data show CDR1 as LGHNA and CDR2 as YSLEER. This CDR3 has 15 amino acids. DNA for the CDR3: TGCGCCAGCAGCCAAGGACGACAGCTTATCTACGAGCAGTACTTC. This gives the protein CASSQGRQLIYEQYF.